This T cell receptor beta chain was found in a study of blood T cell repertoires in COVID-19. In the source study's methods: Cell counts per sample came from amplifying reference gene primers. Sequenced by immunoSEQ multiplex PCR; TCRdb stores in-frame clones only, minus some. The V and J calls and clone size come from that table; D and trimming were worked out from the DNA. The sample carries 330,000 or so clones, around 87% recorded once. The CDR3 contains 13 residues. V was pared by 3 bases and J by 5 bases, with 4 bases of the junction left unmatched. Germline V gene data show CDR1 as GTSNPN and CDR2 as SVGIG (reference sequence).

The rearrangement joins TRBV30 to TRBJ2-7, with TRBD1 matching over 10 bases. Sequencing input: PBMCs or T cells enriched from blood (not recorded which). The sequence derives from a man aged 40-49 years in a cohort exposed to, infected with or recovered from COVID-19 (not recorded which). The CDR3 here is CAWSRTGGNEQYF. DNA for the CDR3: TGTGCCTGGAGCCGGACAGGGGGAAACGAGCAGTACTTC.